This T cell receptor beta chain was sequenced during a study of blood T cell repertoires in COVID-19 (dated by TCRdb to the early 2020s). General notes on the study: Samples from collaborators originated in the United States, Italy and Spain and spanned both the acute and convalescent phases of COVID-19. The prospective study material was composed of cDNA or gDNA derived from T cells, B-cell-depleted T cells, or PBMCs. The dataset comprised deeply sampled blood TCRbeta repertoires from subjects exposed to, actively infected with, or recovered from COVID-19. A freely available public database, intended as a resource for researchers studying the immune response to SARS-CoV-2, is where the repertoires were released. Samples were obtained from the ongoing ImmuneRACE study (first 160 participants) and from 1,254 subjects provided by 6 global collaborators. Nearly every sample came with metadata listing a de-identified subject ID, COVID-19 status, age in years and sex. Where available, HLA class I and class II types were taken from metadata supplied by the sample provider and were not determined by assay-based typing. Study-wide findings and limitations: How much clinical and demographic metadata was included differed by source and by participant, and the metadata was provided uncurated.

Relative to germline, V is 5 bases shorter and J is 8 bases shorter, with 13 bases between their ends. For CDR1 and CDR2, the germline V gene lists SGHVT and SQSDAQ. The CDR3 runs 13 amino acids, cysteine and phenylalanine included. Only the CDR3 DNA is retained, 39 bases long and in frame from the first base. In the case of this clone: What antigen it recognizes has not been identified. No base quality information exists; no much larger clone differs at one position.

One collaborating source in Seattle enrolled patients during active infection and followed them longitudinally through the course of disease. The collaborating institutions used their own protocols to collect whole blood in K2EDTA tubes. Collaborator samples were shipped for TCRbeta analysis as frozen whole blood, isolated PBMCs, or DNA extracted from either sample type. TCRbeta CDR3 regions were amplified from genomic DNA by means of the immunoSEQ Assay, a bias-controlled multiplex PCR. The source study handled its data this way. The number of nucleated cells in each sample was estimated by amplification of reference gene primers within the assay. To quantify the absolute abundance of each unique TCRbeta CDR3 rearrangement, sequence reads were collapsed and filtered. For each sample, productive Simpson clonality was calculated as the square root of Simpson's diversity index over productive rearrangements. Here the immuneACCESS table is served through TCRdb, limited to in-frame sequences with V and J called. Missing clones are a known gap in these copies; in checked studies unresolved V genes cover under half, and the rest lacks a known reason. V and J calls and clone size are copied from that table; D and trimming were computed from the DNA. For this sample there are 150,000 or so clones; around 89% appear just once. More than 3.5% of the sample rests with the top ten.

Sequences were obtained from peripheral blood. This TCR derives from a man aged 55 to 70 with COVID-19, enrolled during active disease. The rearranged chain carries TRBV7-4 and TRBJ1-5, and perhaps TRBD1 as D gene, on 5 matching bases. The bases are TGTGCCAGCAGCCCTTATCGGGGGAAGCCCCAGCATTTT. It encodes CASSPYRGKPQHF.